The rows below give T cell receptor beta chains drawn from one sample of a study of blood T cell repertoires in COVID-19. Assay: immunoSEQ multiplex PCR; the TCRdb copy retains only in-frame clones and omits some. The sample includes 30,000 to 40,000 clones, 65% to 90% of them seen just once. The specimen was peripheral blood. Receptors originate from a woman aged 60-75 years with active COVID-19. CDR3s include the opening cysteine and the closing phenylalanine or tryptophan. Each record gives: D gene, clone size, V gene, J gene, CDR3 DNA, CDR3 protein. A D gene is named only where the DNA matches it firmly. Size values are once, few and many counts, or a class for expanded clones, and some rows have none.

D gene: TRBD2
clone size: once
V gene: TRBV7-6
J gene: TRBJ2-7
CDR3 DNA: TGTGCCAGCAGCCGCCTAGCGGGAGGGCCTGGAGAGCAGTACTTC
CDR3 protein: CASSRLAGGPGEQYF

D gene: .
clone size: .
V gene: TRBV2
J gene: TRBJ1-3
CDR3 DNA: TGTGCCAGCAGCCAGACTACGTCTGGAAACACCATATATTTT
CDR3 protein: CASSQTTSGNTIYF

D gene: TRBD1
clone size: few
V gene: TRBV11-2
J gene: TRBJ2-7
CDR3 DNA: TGTGCCAGCAGCTTTTCCAGGGGGTCCTACGAGCAGTACTTC
CDR3 protein: CASSFSRGSYEQYF

D gene: .
clone size: .
V gene: TRBV28
J gene: TRBJ2-2
CDR3 DNA: TGTGCCAGCAGTTTAGTTTTACAGGGAAGAAACGGGGAGCTGTTTTTT
CDR3 protein: CASSLVLQGRNGELFF

D gene: .
clone size: .
V gene: TRBV24-1
J gene: TRBJ2-1
CDR3 DNA: TGTGCCACCAGTGATCCGCGGGGGCAGGGGGCGAATGAGCAGTTCTTC
CDR3 protein: CATSDPRGQGANEQFF

D gene: .
clone size: once
V gene: TRBV11-3
J gene: TRBJ2-1
CDR3 DNA: TGTGCCAGCAGCAGTGGACTTAAAACCTATGAGCAGTTCTTC
CDR3 protein: CASSSGLKTYEQFF

D gene: .
clone size: .
V gene: TRBV27
J gene: TRBJ2-7
CDR3 DNA: TGTGCCAGCAGTTTAAGGGGGGGGTCCTACGAGCAGTACTTC
CDR3 protein: CASSLRGGSYEQYF

D gene: .
clone size: .
V gene: TRBV10-1
J gene: TRBJ1-4
CDR3 DNA: TGCGCCAGCAGTGATCGCCCCACAGTTGCAACTAATGAAAAACTGTTTTTT
CDR3 protein: CASSDRPTVATNEKLFF

D gene: TRBD1
clone size: few
V gene: TRBV2
J gene: TRBJ1-2
CDR3 DNA: TGTGCCAGCAGTGATCAGGGGGCTGGTGGCTACACCTTC
CDR3 protein: CASSDQGAGGYTF

D gene: .
clone size: .
V gene: TRBV19
J gene: TRBJ2-3
CDR3 DNA: TGTGCCAGTAGTATCCAGGGTGCTAGCACAGATACGCAGTATTTT
CDR3 protein: CASSIQGASTDTQYF

D gene: .
clone size: .
V gene: TRBV20-1
J gene: TRBJ1-3
CDR3 DNA: TGCAGTGCTTTTTATGGAAACACCATATATTTT
CDR3 protein: CSAFYGNTIYF

D gene: .
clone size: .
V gene: TRBV5-4
J gene: TRBJ1-1
CDR3 DNA: TGTGCCAGCAGCTTGGGAAGCATGAACACTGAAGCTTTCTTT
CDR3 protein: CASSLGSMNTEAFF

D gene: TRBD2
clone size: .
V gene: TRBV6-2/TRBV6-3
J gene: TRBJ2-6
CDR3 DNA: TGTGCCAGCAGTAAGACTAGCGGGGGGGGCTCTGGGGCCAACGTCCTGACTTTC
CDR3 protein: CASSKTSGGGSGANVLTF

D gene: .
clone size: .
V gene: TRBV5-8
J gene: TRBJ1-1
CDR3 DNA: TGTGCCAGCAGCTTGGGGTCGACAGCGAAGAACACTGAAGCTTTCTTT
CDR3 protein: CASSLGSTAKNTEAFF

D gene: .
clone size: .
V gene: TRBV2
J gene: TRBJ2-3
CDR3 DNA: TGTGCCAGCAGTGAACTGGATACGCAGTATTTT
CDR3 protein: CASSELDTQYF

D gene: .
clone size: .
V gene: TRBV2
J gene: TRBJ1-1
CDR3 DNA: TGTGCCAGCGATCGGACTCGGCTTGAAGCTTTCTTT
CDR3 protein: CASDRTRLEAFF

D gene: .
clone size: .
V gene: TRBV28
J gene: TRBJ2-2
CDR3 DNA: TGTGCCAGCAGAACCGCCAGCGCGAACACCGGGGAGCTGTTTTTT
CDR3 protein: CASRTASANTGELFF

D gene: TRBD2
clone size: .
V gene: TRBV6-6
J gene: TRBJ2-1
CDR3 DNA: TGTGCCAGCAGTCCGCACCTCGGGACTAGCGGGGGGGGTGAGCAGTTCTTC
CDR3 protein: CASSPHLGTSGGGEQFF

D gene: TRBD2
clone size: .
V gene: TRBV11-2
J gene: TRBJ2-5
CDR3 DNA: TGTGCCAGCAGCTACGTAGCGGGAGGTCCACAAGAGACCCAGTACTTC
CDR3 protein: CASSYVAGGPQETQYF

D gene: TRBD2
clone size: once
V gene: TRBV10-2
J gene: TRBJ2-7
CDR3 DNA: TGCGCCAGCAGTGTGGCGGGGGGGCCAGGCGAGCAGTACTTC
CDR3 protein: CASSVAGGPGEQYF

D gene: .
clone size: .
V gene: TRBV6-6
J gene: TRBJ2-2
CDR3 DNA: TGTGCCAGCAGTTACACGGGGGGCGCGAACACCGGGGAGCTGTTTTTT
CDR3 protein: CASSYTGGANTGELFF

D gene: TRBD1
clone size: few
V gene: TRBV7-6
J gene: TRBJ1-1
CDR3 DNA: TGTGCCAGCAGCTCCATGACAGGGAGAGGGAACACTGAAGCTTTCTTT
CDR3 protein: CASSSMTGRGNTEAFF

D gene: .
clone size: .
V gene: TRBV28
J gene: TRBJ2-7
CDR3 DNA: TGTGCCAGCAGCGCAAGCGGGACAATCGAGCAGTACTTC
CDR3 protein: CASSASGTIEQYF

D gene: .
clone size: .
V gene: TRBV7-3
J gene: TRBJ2-1
CDR3 DNA: TGTGCCAGCAGCTTAAGTGGGCCGTACAATGAGCAGTTCTTC
CDR3 protein: CASSLSGPYNEQFF

D gene: .
clone size: few
V gene: TRBV10-1
J gene: TRBJ1-5
CDR3 DNA: TGCGCCAGCAGGGTGGGGAGTTGTCAGCCCCAGCATTTT
CDR3 protein: CASRVGSCQPQHF

D gene: TRBD1
clone size: .
V gene: TRBV7-2
J gene: TRBJ1-5
CDR3 DNA: TGTGCCAGCAGCCCTAATGGACAGGACAATCAGCCCCAGCATTTT
CDR3 protein: CASSPNGQDNQPQHF

D gene: .
clone size: .
V gene: TRBV2
J gene: TRBJ2-5
CDR3 DNA: TGTGCCAGCAGTCTAGACAGGGAGACCCAGTACTTC
CDR3 protein: CASSLDRETQYF

D gene: TRBD2
clone size: .
V gene: TRBV7-8
J gene: TRBJ2-1
CDR3 DNA: TGTGCCAGCAGCTTATCGGAGGGACTAGCCGTTAATGAGCAGTTCTTC
CDR3 protein: CASSLSEGLAVNEQFF

D gene: .
clone size: .
V gene: TRBV5-6
J gene: TRBJ1-2
CDR3 DNA: TGTGCCAGCAGCTCAAATAACTATGGCTACACCTTC
CDR3 protein: CASSSNNYGYTF

D gene: .
clone size: .
V gene: TRBV9
J gene: TRBJ2-1
CDR3 DNA: TGTGCCAGCAGCGCCTCCCCGCGGGGGCCAGACAATGAGCAGTTCTTC
CDR3 protein: CASSASPRGPDNEQFF

D gene: .
clone size: .
V gene: TRBV10-2
J gene: TRBJ1-2
CDR3 DNA: TGCGCCAGCAGTGAGAGGGACACATATAACTATGGCTACACCTTC
CDR3 protein: CASSERDTYNYGYTF

D gene: TRBD2
clone size: .
V gene: TRBV7-2
J gene: TRBJ2-1
CDR3 DNA: TGTGCCAGCAGCATAACTAGCGGGAACTACAATGAGCAGTTCTTC
CDR3 protein: CASSITSGNYNEQFF

D gene: .
clone size: .
V gene: TRBV2
J gene: TRBJ2-7
CDR3 DNA: TGTGCCAGCAGTGAATCGGAGAAGCAGTACTTC
CDR3 protein: CASSESEKQYF

D gene: .
clone size: .
V gene: TRBV15
J gene: TRBJ2-3
CDR3 DNA: TGTGCCACCAGCGGGGGCCTAACTAGCGAGACCACAGATACGCAGTATTTT
CDR3 protein: CATSGGLTSETTDTQYF

D gene: .
clone size: .
V gene: TRBV28
J gene: TRBJ2-7
CDR3 DNA: TGTGCCAGCCCGGAGAAAAGCGGTAACTCCTACGAGCAGTACTTC
CDR3 protein: CASPEKSGNSYEQYF

D gene: TRBD2
clone size: .
V gene: TRBV7-8
J gene: TRBJ2-1
CDR3 DNA: TGTGCCAGCAGCTTGGACCCTAGCGGGACTCTTTATACGAAGTACAATGAGCAGTTCTTC
CDR3 protein: CASSLDPSGTLYTKYNEQFF

D gene: TRBD1
clone size: .
V gene: TRBV4-1
J gene: TRBJ2-7
CDR3 DNA: TGCGCCAGCAGCCATCCAGCGACTCCTGGGGACAGTTCCTACGAGCAGTACTTC
CDR3 protein: CASSHPATPGDSSYEQYF

D gene: .
clone size: .
V gene: TRBV5-5
J gene: TRBJ2-7
CDR3 DNA: TGTGCCAGCAGCTTGGCCTCGTTCGACAAGCGGTTCTACTTC
CDR3 protein: CASSLASFDKRFYF

D gene: .
clone size: .
V gene: TRBV29-1
J gene: TRBJ1-2
CDR3 DNA: TGCAGCGTTACTAACAGGGACTATGGCTACACCTTC
CDR3 protein: CSVTNRDYGYTF

D gene: TRBD1
clone size: .
V gene: TRBV19
J gene: TRBJ2-7
CDR3 DNA: TGTGCCAGTAGTAACGAACAGGGGGTCCCCTCTTACGAGCAGTACTTC
CDR3 protein: CASSNEQGVPSYEQYF

D gene: TRBD1
clone size: once
V gene: TRBV4-1
J gene: TRBJ1-2
CDR3 DNA: TGCGCCAGCAGCCAAGATGCAGGGGGCCTAAACTATGGCTACACCTTC
CDR3 protein: CASSQDAGGLNYGYTF

D gene: TRBD1
clone size: .
V gene: TRBV27
J gene: TRBJ2-7
CDR3 DNA: TGTGCCAGCAACCCACAGGGGGCCTACGAGCAGTACTTC
CDR3 protein: CASNPQGAYEQYF

D gene: .
clone size: .
V gene: TRBV30
J gene: TRBJ1-1
CDR3 DNA: TGTGCCTGGAGTGTACAGGCCAACACTGAAGCTTTCTTT
CDR3 protein: CAWSVQANTEAFF

D gene: TRBD2
clone size: .
V gene: TRBV27
J gene: TRBJ2-7
CDR3 DNA: TGTGCCAGCAGTTTATCGTGGCTAGCGGGGGACCCTAGCTCCTACGAGCAGTACTTC
CDR3 protein: CASSLSWLAGDPSSYEQYF

D gene: .
clone size: .
V gene: TRBV11-2
J gene: TRBJ1-4
CDR3 DNA: TGTGCCAGCAACTTATCCCAGGGGCGGGAAAAACTGTTTTTT
CDR3 protein: CASNLSQGREKLFF

D gene: .
clone size: .
V gene: TRBV5-1
J gene: TRBJ1-4
CDR3 DNA: TGCGCCAGTCGACAGCCTAATGAAAAACTGTTTTTT
CDR3 protein: CASRQPNEKLFF